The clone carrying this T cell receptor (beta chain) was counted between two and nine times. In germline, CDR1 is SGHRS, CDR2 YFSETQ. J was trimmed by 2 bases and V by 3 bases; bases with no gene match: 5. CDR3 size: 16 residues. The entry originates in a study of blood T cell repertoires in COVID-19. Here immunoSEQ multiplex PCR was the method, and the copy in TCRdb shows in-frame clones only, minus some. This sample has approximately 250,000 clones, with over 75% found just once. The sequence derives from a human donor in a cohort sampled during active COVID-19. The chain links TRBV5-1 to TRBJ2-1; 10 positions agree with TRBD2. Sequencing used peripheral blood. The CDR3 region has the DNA TGCGCCAGCAGCTCTGGACTAGCGGACGCCTACAATGAGCAGTTCTTC. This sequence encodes CASSSGLADAYNEQFF.